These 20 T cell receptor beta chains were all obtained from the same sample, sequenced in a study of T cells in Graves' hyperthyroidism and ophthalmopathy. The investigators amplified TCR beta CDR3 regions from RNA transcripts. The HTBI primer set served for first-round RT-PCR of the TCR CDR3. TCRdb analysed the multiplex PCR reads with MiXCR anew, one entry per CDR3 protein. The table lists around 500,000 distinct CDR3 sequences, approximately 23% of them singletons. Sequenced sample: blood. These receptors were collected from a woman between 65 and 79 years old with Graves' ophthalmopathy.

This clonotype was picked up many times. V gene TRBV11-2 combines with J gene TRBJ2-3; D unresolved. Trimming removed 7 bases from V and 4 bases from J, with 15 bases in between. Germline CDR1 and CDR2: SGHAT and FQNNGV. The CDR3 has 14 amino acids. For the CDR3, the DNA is TGTGCCAGCACCCCCAGGCTGGGTGCAGATACGCAGTATTTT. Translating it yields CASTPRLGADTQYF.

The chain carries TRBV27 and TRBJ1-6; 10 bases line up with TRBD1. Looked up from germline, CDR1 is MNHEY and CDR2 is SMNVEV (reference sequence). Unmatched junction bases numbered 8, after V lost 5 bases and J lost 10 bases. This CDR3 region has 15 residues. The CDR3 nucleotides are TGTGCCAGCAGTACATCCGGGACAGGGGCCTCACCCCTCCACTTT. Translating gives CASSTSGTGASPLHF.

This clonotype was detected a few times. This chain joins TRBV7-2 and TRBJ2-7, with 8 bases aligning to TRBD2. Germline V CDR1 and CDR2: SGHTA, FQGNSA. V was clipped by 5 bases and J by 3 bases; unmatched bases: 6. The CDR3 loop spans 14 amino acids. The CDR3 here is CASSALAVRYEQYF. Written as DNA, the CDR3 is TGTGCCAGCAGCGCACTAGCGGTACGCTACGAGCAGTACTTC. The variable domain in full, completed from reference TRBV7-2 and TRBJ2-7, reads GAGVSQSPSNKVTEKGKDVELRCDPISGHTALYWYRQSLGQGLEFLIYFQGNSAPDKSGLPSDRFSAERTGGSVSTLTIQRTQQEDSAVYLCASSALAVRYEQYFGPGTRLTVT.

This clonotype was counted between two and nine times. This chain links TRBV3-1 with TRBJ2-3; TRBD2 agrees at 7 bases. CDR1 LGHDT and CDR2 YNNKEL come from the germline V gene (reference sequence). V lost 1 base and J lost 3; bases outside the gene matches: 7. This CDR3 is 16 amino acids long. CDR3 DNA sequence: TGTGCCAGCAGCCAAGGTGGAACGGGAGGAACAGATACGCAGTATTTT. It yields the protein CASSQGGTGGTDTQYF.

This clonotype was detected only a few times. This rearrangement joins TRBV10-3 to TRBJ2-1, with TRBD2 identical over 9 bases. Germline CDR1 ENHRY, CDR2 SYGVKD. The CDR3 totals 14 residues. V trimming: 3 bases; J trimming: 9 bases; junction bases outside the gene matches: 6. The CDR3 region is CAISDLSGSFEQFF. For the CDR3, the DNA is TGTGCCATCAGTGACCTTAGCGGGAGTTTTGAGCAGTTCTTC.

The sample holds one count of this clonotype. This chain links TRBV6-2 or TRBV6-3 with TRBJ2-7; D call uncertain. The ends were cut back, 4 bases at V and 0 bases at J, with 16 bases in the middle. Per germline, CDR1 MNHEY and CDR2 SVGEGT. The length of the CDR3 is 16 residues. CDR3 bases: TGTGCCAGCAGTTCTGAGATGGCCAGGAGCTCCTACGAGCAGTACTTC. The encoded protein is CASSSEMARSSYEQYF.

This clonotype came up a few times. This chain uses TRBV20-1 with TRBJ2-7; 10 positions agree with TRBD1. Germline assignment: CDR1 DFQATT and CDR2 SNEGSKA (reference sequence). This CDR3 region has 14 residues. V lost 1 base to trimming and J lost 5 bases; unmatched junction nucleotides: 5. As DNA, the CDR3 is TGCAGTGCTAGAGCGTTGGGGACAGGGGACGAGCAGTACTTC. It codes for CSARALGTGDEQYF.

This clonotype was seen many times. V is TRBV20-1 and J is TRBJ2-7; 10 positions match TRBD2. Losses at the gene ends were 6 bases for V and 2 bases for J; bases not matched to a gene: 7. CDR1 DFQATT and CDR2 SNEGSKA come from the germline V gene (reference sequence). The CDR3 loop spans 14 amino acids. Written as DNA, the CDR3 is TGCAGTGCCCCTCGGACTAGCGGCCCCTACGAGCAGTACTTC. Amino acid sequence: CSAPRTSGPYEQYF.

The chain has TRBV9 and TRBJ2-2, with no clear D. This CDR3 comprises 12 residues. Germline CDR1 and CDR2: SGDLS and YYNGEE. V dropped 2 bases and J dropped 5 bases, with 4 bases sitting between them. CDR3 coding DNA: TGTGCCAGCAGCGTCGTAACCGGGGAGCTGTTTTTT. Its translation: CASSVVTGELFF.

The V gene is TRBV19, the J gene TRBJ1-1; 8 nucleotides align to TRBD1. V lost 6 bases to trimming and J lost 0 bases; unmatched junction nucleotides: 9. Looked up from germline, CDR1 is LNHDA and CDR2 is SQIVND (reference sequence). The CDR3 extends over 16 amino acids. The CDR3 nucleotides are TGTGCCAGTAGGCAAAACTCAGGGGGCATGAACACTGAAGCTTTCTTT. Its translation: CASRQNSGGMNTEAFF.

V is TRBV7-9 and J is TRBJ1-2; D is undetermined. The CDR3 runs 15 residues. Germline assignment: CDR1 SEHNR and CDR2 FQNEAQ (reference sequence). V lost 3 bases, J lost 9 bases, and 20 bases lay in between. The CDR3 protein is CASSLSSGHSERYTF. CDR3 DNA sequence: TGTGCCAGCAGCTTGTCTAGTGGGCATTCTGAACGCTACACCTTC.

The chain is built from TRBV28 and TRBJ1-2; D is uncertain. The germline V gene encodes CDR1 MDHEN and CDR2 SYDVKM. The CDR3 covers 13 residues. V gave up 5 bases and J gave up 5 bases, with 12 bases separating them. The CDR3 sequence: CASSLWTAYGYTF. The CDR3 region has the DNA TGTGCCAGCAGTCTCTGGACTGCTTATGGCTACACCTTC.

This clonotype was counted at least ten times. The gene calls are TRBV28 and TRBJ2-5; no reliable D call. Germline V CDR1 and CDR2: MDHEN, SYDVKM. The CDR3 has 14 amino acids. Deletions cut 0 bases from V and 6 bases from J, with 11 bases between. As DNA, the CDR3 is TGTGCCAGCAGTTTATGGACATGGCGAAAGACCCAGTACTTC. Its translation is CASSLWTWRKTQYF.

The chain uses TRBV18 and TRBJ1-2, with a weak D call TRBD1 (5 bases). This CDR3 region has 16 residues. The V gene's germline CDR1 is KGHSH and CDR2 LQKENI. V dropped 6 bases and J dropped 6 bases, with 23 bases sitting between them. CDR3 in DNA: TGTGCCAGCTCGCCATTCGAGGGGTGGATGGTGGATGGCTACACCTTC. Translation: CASSPFEGWMVDGYTF.

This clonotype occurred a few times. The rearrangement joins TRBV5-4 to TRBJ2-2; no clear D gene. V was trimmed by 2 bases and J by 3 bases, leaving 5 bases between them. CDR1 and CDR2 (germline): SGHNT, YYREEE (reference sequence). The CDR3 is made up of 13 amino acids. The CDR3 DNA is TGTGCCAGCAGCTTTATCGACACCGGGGAGCTGTTTTTT. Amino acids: CASSFIDTGELFF.

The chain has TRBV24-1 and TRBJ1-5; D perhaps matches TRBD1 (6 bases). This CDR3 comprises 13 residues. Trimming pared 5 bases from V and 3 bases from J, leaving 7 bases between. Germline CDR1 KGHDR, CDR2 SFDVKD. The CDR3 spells CATSVGHNQPQHF. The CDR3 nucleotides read TGTGCCACCAGTGTGGGACACAATCAGCCCCAGCATTTT.

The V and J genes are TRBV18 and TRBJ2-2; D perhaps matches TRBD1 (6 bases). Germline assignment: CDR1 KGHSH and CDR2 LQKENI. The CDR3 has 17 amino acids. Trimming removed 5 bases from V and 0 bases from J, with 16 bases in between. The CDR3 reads CASSAGVRTTNTGELFF. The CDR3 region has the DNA TGTGCCAGCTCAGCAGGGGTCCGAACAACGAACACCGGGGAGCTGTTTTTT.

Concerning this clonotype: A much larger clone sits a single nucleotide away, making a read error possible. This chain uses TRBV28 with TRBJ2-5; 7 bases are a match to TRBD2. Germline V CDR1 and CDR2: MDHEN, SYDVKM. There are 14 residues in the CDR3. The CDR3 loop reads CTSSPAGRDETQYF. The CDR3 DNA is TGTACCAGCAGCCCAGCGGGACGTGACGAGACCCAGTACTTC.

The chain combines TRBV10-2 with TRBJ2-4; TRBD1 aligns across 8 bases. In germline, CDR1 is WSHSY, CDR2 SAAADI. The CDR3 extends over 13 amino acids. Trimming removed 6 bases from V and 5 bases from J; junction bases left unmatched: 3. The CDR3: CASRGTGENIQYF. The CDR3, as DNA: TGCGCCAGCAGGGGGACAGGAGAAAACATTCAGTACTTC.

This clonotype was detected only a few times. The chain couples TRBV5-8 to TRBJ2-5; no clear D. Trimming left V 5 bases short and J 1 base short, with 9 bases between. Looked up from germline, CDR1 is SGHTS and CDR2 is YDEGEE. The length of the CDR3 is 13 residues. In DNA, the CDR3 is TGTGCCAGCAGTTTCAGGATCCAAGAGACCCAGTACTTC. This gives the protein CASSFRIQETQYF. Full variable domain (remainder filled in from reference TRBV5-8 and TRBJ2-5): EAGVTQSPTHLIKTRGQQATLRCSPISGHTSVYWYQQALGLGLQFLLWYDEGEERNRGNFPPRFSGRQFPNYSSELNVNALELEDSALYLCASSFRIQETQYFGPGTRLLVL.